Listed below are T cell receptor beta chains from one sample, sequenced in a study of blood T cell repertoires in COVID-19. Clones were sequenced by immunoSEQ multiplex PCR, and TCRdb holds only the in-frame ones, with some missing. The repertoire holds about 68,000 clones, with 80% to 95% as singletons. The sequencing input was peripheral blood. These TCRs come from a human donor in a cohort sampled during active COVID-19. The CDR3 runs from the conserved cysteine through the conserved F or W. Fields, in order: J gene, D gene, clone size, V gene, CDR3 protein, CDR3 DNA. A D gene is named only where the DNA matches it firmly. Size tells how often a clone was seen (once, few, many) or the class of an expanded clone, and some rows leave it out.

>TRBJ2-7|TRBD1|-|TRBV5-1
CASSLLGTDHYEQYF
TGCGCCAGCAGCTTGTTAGGGACAGACCACTACGAGCAGTACTTC
>TRBJ1-1|TRBD1|once|TRBV6-5
CASRRRQGRNTEAFF
TGTGCCAGCAGGCGACGACAGGGGCGGAACACTGAAGCTTTCTTT
>TRBJ2-7|TRBD1|-|TRBV5-6
CASSLMGQRPYEQYF
TGTGCCAGCAGCTTGATGGGACAGAGACCCTACGAGCAGTACTTC
>TRBJ2-7|-|once|TRBV7-2
CASSHRAHMAEQYF
TGTGCCAGCAGCCACAGGGCCCACATGGCGGAGCAGTACTTC
>TRBJ1-1|-|-|TRBV9
CASSVAAGSTEAFF
TGTGCCAGCAGCGTAGCGGCAGGCTCCACTGAAGCTTTCTTT
>TRBJ1-2|-|-|TRBV30
CAWSVKGCGYGYTF
TGTGCCTGGAGTGTAAAGGGGTGCGGCTATGGCTACACCTTC
>TRBJ1-2|-|-|TRBV2
CASSLAFDYGYTF
TGTGCCAGCAGCCTCGCGTTCGACTATGGCTACACCTTC
>TRBJ1-2|TRBD1|-|TRBV27
CASSLSLQGYYGYTF
TGTGCCAGCAGTTTATCCCTACAGGGGTACTATGGCTACACCTTC
>TRBJ2-3|TRBD2|-|TRBV6-2/TRBV6-3
CASSIGTSGSWGTQYF
TGTGCCAGCAGTATCGGGACTAGCGGGTCGTGGGGTACGCAGTATTTT
>TRBJ2-2|TRBD2|-|TRBV6-6
CASSKAGDYTGELFF
TGTGCCAGCAGCAAGGCGGGGGACTACACCGGGGAGCTGTTTTTT
>TRBJ1-1|TRBD1|-|TRBV5-4
CASSLEDRGGMTEAFF
TGTGCCAGCAGCTTGGAGGACAGGGGGGGGATGACTGAAGCTTTCTTT
>TRBJ2-7|-|-|TRBV19
CASSIDRPTGSYEQYF
TGTGCCAGTAGTATAGATAGGCCGACAGGTTCCTACGAGCAGTACTTC
>TRBJ1-5|-|-|TRBV5-1
CASSLGQYSNQPQHF
TGCGCCAGCAGCTTGGGGCAATATAGCAATCAGCCCCAGCATTTT
>TRBJ2-3|TRBD2|-|TRBV10-2
CASSESVAGKYF
TGCGCCAGCAGTGAGTCCGTAGCGGGGAAGTATTTT
>TRBJ2-5|-|-|TRBV13
CASSYYGGGETQYF
TGTGCCAGCAGCTACTACGGAGGAGGAGAGACCCAGTACTTC
>TRBJ2-5|TRBD1|-|TRBV14
CASSQDRGTGGRETQYF
TGTGCCAGCAGCCAAGATCGAGGGACAGGGGGCAGGGAGACCCAGTACTTC
>TRBJ1-5|-|-|TRBV5-5
CASSLNRDGYQPQHF
TGTGCCAGCAGCTTGAACAGGGATGGATATCAGCCCCAGCATTTT
>TRBJ1-2|TRBD1|-|TRBV28
CASSLGTGWIYGYTF
TGTGCCAGCAGCCTCGGGACAGGGTGGATATATGGCTACACCTTC
>TRBJ1-5|TRBD1|-|TRBV19
CASSYGTGDYQPQHF
TGTGCCAGTAGTTATGGGACAGGGGACTATCAGCCCCAGCATTTT
>TRBJ1-1|TRBD1|-|TRBV6-2/TRBV6-3
CASSYQGAGTEAFF
TGTGCCAGCAGTTACCAGGGGGCGGGGACTGAAGCTTTCTTT
>TRBJ2-5|-|-|TRBV6-1
CASSEILAAYQETQYF
TGTGCCAGCAGTGAAATTCTCGCGGCGTACCAAGAGACCCAGTACTTC
>TRBJ2-7|-|-|TRBV9
CASSVDGGRGEQYF
TGTGCCAGCAGCGTAGACGGGGGGCGTGGGGAGCAGTACTTC
>TRBJ1-2|-|-|TRBV7-9
CASSPGTAFYGYTF
TGTGCCAGCAGCCCAGGTACGGCCTTCTATGGCTACACCTTC
>TRBJ1-2|TRBD1|-|TRBV9
CASSVAGQGAKGYTF
TGTGCCAGCAGCGTAGCGGGACAGGGGGCGAAAGGCTACACCTTC
>TRBJ1-4|TRBD1|-|TRBV5-1
CASSFQGAGANEKLFF
TGCGCCAGCTCCTTTCAGGGGGCGGGGGCTAATGAAAAACTGTTTTTT
>TRBJ1-5|-|-|TRBV21-1
CASSSPEEGLGVIVNQPQHF
TGTGCCAGCAGCTCCCCCGAGGAGGGGCTCGGGGTCATCGTAAATCAGCCCCAGCATTTT
>TRBJ2-7|-|large|TRBV28
CASSLVRGSSYEQYF
TGTGCCAGCAGTTTGGTGCGGGGAAGCTCCTACGAGCAGTACTTC
>TRBJ2-7|TRBD1|-|TRBV15
CATSRDRQGIYEQYF
TGTGCCACCAGCAGAGATAGACAGGGGATCTACGAGCAGTACTTC
>TRBJ1-2|-|-|TRBV11-2
CASSLTASGYTF
TGTGCCAGCAGCTTAACGGCTAGCGGCTACACCTTC
>TRBJ2-7|-|-|TRBV27
CASRRGSGYEQYF
TGTGCCAGCAGACGGGGTAGTGGGTACGAGCAGTACTTC
>TRBJ1-2|-|-|TRBV12-3/TRBV12-4
CASSRQSGGYTF
TGTGCCAGCAGCAGACAGTCAGGTGGCTACACCTTC
>TRBJ1-3|-|-|TRBV7-6
CASSLEHTISGNTIYF
TGTGCCAGCAGCTTAGAACACACTATCTCAGGAAACACCATATATTTT
>TRBJ2-3|TRBD2|-|TRBV28
CASSPIAGGVADTQYF
TGTGCCAGCAGTCCGATAGCGGGGGGGGTAGCAGATACGCAGTATTTT
>TRBJ2-1|TRBD1|-|TRBV7-9
CASNPSGQTTNNEQFF
TGTGCCAGCAACCCATCGGGACAGACTACGAACAATGAGCAGTTCTTC
>TRBJ1-5|-|few|TRBV5-1
CASSLGDTNQPQHF
TGCGCCAGCAGCTTGGGGGACACCAATCAGCCCCAGCATTTT
>TRBJ1-1|TRBD1|-|TRBV5-1
CASSATGVGTEAFF
TGCGCCAGCAGCGCTACAGGGGTAGGCACTGAAGCTTTCTTT
>TRBJ2-1|-|-|TRBV10-3
CAISDIAVRGNEQFF
TGTGCCATCAGTGATATAGCGGTCCGGGGCAATGAGCAGTTCTTC
>TRBJ2-1|TRBD2|-|TRBV9
CASSPGLAAYNEQFF
TGTGCCAGCAGCCCGGGACTAGCGGCCTACAATGAGCAGTTCTTC
>TRBJ1-1|-|-|TRBV15
CATNDQGNTEAFF
TGTGCCACCAACGACCAGGGGAACACTGAAGCTTTCTTT
>TRBJ2-3|-|-|TRBV5-1
CASSPDFPSTDTQYF
TGCGCCAGCAGCCCGGACTTTCCTAGCACAGATACGCAGTATTTT
>TRBJ2-1|-|-|TRBV4-3
CASSLRGRSSYNEQFF
TGCGCCAGCAGCCTCAGGGGTAGGAGCTCCTACAATGAGCAGTTCTTC
>TRBJ1-1|-|-|TRBV6-5
CASSYAGVGTEAFF
TGTGCCAGCAGTTACGCAGGGGTTGGCACTGAAGCTTTCTTT
>TRBJ2-3|-|-|TRBV29-1
CSVGTGADTQYF
TGCAGCGTGGGTACCGGGGCAGATACGCAGTATTTT
>TRBJ2-2|TRBD2|once|TRBV3-1/TRBV3-2
CASSQELQRGSGELFF
TGTGCCAGCAGCCAAGAACTCCAGCGGGGGAGCGGGGAGCTGTTTTTT
>TRBJ1-5|-|-|TRBV19
CASSQGWGNQPQHF
TGTGCCAGTAGTCAGGGTTGGGGCAATCAGCCCCAGCATTTT
>TRBJ2-5|TRBD2|-|TRBV15
CATSGARGDETQYF
TGTGCCACCAGCGGGGCCCGGGGGGACGAGACCCAGTACTTC
>TRBJ1-6|-|-|TRBV3-1/TRBV3-2
CASSGHLRSPLHF
TGTGCCAGCAGCGGACACCTTCGTTCACCCCTCCACTTT
>TRBJ1-4|TRBD1|-|TRBV7-9
CASSSWTGGNEKLFF
TGTGCCAGCAGCTCCTGGACAGGGGGGAATGAAAAACTGTTTTTT